Sequencing of this TCR beta chain was carried out in a study of early T cells in non-severe SARS-CoV-2 infection. Study context: The study sequenced bulk RNA from unsorted whole blood, with chains unpaired.

This clonotype was observed a few times. Its antigen is unidentified. The study's findings and limits: VDJdb-based matching was biased toward anti-spike CD8 responses and missed private and CD4 specificities.

TCRdb called the 5' RACE reads again in MiXCR, with one record for every CDR3 protein. The sample carries about 33,000 distinct CDR3 sequences, 5% to 6% recorded once. The CDR3 is made up of 14 amino acids. Trimming cost V 1 base and J 5 bases; bases outside gene matches: 5. Germline V lookup: CDR1 LGHDT, CDR2 YNNKEL (reference sequence). This clonotype originated in an adult who was a healthcare worker with PCR-confirmed SARS-CoV-2 infection or an uninfected control (not recorded which). The chain links TRBV3-1 to TRBJ2-7, with 7 bases fitting TRBD2. Sequencing was carried out using whole blood. The CDR3 DNA sequence: TGTGCCAGCAGCCAAGCACTCCTAGCGGACGAGCAGTACTTC. Translation: CASSQALLADEQYF.